The next 20 T cell receptor beta chains were all read from a single sample in a study of PD-1 blockade in mismatch repair-deficient tumors. Measured with immunoSEQ multiplex PCR; TCRdb has only the in-frame clones, and not every one. The sample lists around 100,000 clones; about 79% were seen once. The sequencing here drew on peripheral blood, taken roughly 35 weeks after starting pembrolizumab. These receptors were collected from an adult with mismatch repair-deficient cancer.

This clone was picked up a small number of times. The genes are TRBV9 and TRBJ2-5; no clear D. The CDR3 is made up of 14 amino acids. V was clipped by 0 bases and J by 4 bases, with 10 bases between them. In germline, CDR1 is SGDLS, CDR2 YYNGEE. This CDR3 is CASSVGPTAETQYF. CDR3 DNA: TGTGCCAGCAGCGTAGGCCCTACCGCAGAGACCCAGTACTTC. The full variable domain, completed using reference TRBV9 and TRBJ2-5, is DSGVTQTPKHLITATGQRVTLRCSPRSGDLSVYWYQQSLDQGLQFLIQYYNGEERAKGNILERFSAQQFPDLHSELNLSSLELGDSALYFCASSVGPTAETQYFGPGTRLLVL.

This clone was counted only a few times. The V gene is TRBV25-1, the J gene TRBJ2-2; D not resolved. V lost 9 bases, J lost 0 bases, and 17 bases lay in between. Germline lookup yields CDR1 MGHDK and CDR2 SYGVNS. This CDR3 has 16 amino acids. DNA for the CDR3: TGTGCCAGTTCAATCGACCGAACTTCGAACACCGGGGAGCTGTTTTTT. Protein product: CASSIDRTSNTGELFF.

This clone has just one count. This chain links TRBV9 with TRBJ2-7; possibly TRBD1 or TRBD2 for D (6 bases each). Germline-derived CDR1 and CDR2 are SGDLS and YYNGEE. V was clipped by 4 bases and J by 0 bases, with 14 bases between them. The CDR3 sequence is 15 residues long. As DNA, the CDR3 is TGTGCCAGCAGCCGAGGGGGGAGTGGCTCCTACGAGCAGTACTTC. Amino acid sequence: CASSRGGSGSYEQYF.

The chain carries TRBV30 and TRBJ2-3, with 8 bases fitting TRBD2. V lost 7 bases, J lost 2 bases, and 5 bases stayed unmatched. This CDR3 is 13 amino acids long. From germline, CDR1 is GTSNPN and CDR2 SVGIG (reference sequence). CDR3 coding DNA: TGTGCCTTTAGCGGGGCCAACACAGATACGCAGTATTTT. Its protein is CAFSGANTDTQYF.

J is TRBJ1-3 and V is TRBV12-2. TRBV12-2 is shown as a pseudogene. The CDR3 contains 15 residues. CDR3 loop: CASRLARENGNTIYF. CDR3 coding DNA: TGTGCAAGTCGCTTAGCAAGGGAGAACGGAAACACCATATATTTT.

The chain employs TRBV5-1 and TRBJ2-7; 8 positions match TRBD1. The V gene's germline CDR1 is SGHRS and CDR2 YFSETQ. This CDR3 region has 16 residues. Germline trimming cut 4 bases from V and 2 bases from J; bases unmatched to any gene: 11. CDR3 amino acids: CASSGDRQGTTYEQYF. In nucleotides, the CDR3 is TGCGCCAGCAGCGGCGACCGACAGGGGACCACCTACGAGCAGTACTTC.

This chain links TRBV28 with TRBJ1-1; maybe TRBD1 (6 bases). This CDR3 region has 14 residues. CDR1 is MDHEN, CDR2 SYDVKM, per germline. V was clipped by 6 bases and J by 1 base, with 12 bases between them. CDR3 nucleotide sequence: TGTGCCAGCAGGAACAGGGCGGGGAACACTGAAGCTTTCTTT. It codes for CASRNRAGNTEAFF.

Remarks on this clone: This specimen includes other DNA sequences encoding the same CDR3. This sequence joins TRBV5-1 and TRBJ1-3, with D unclear. The CDR3 consists of 14 residues. The V end was cut by 0 bases, the J end by 0 bases, with 4 bases between. The V gene's germline CDR1 is SGHRS and CDR2 YFSETQ. In DNA, the CDR3 is TGCGCCAGCAGCTTGGGGGACTCTGGAAACACCATATATTTT. Its translation is CASSLGDSGNTIYF.

This clone came up once. The V call is TRBV5-6, the J call TRBJ2-1, with 7 bases aligning to TRBD2. The V gene's germline CDR1 is SGHDT and CDR2 YYEEEE. The CDR3 loop spans 13 amino acids. With 0 bases clipped from V and 10 bases from J, the junction kept 4 bases outside the gene matches. The CDR3 DNA sequence: TGTGCCAGCAGCTTGGGGGAGGGATGGGAGCAGTTCTTC. This sequence encodes CASSLGEGWEQFF. Combining the CDR3 with reference TRBV5-6 and TRBJ2-1 gives the whole variable domain DAGVTQSPTHLIKTRGQQVTLRCSPKSGHDTVSWYQQALGQGPQFIFQYYEEEERQRGNFPDRFSGHQFPNYSSELNVNALLLGDSALYLCASSLGEGWEQFFGPGTRLTVL.

The V call is TRBV6-5, the J call TRBJ1-1; no clear D gene. The V end was cut by 5 bases, the J end by 0 bases, with 7 bases between. The CDR3 covers 13 residues. Germline V gene lookup returns CDR1 MNHEY and CDR2 SVGAGI. CDR3 sequence (DNA): TGTGCCAGCAGTCGGACCGTGAACACTGAAGCTTTCTTT. Protein: CASSRTVNTEAFF.

This chain uses TRBV7-2 with TRBJ1-2; D gene unclear. The CDR3 sequence is 13 residues long. Germline CDR1 reads SGHTA; CDR2 reads FQGNSA. V lost 1 base and J lost 8, with 11 bases in between. CDR3 in DNA: TGTGCCAGCAGCTTAGATGGGTTGGGGGGCTACACCTTC. Encoded protein: CASSLDGLGGYTF.

This chain connects TRBV12-5 to TRBJ2-2; unclear D gene. The ends were cut back, 1 base at V and 5 bases at J, with 14 bases in the middle. The CDR3 runs 16 residues. Germline V gene data show CDR1 as LGHNT and CDR2 as FRNRAP. Here the CDR3 DNA reads TGTGCTAGTGGTTTGGACTGGGCAGTTAATACCGGGGAGCTGTTTTTT. Translated, it gives CASGLDWAVNTGELFF.

Details on this clone: Distinct nucleotide sequences in the sample also encode this CDR3. The chain is built from TRBV5-1 and TRBJ1-5, with a weak D call TRBD1 (5 bases). The CDR3 has 14 residues. Germline V gene lookup returns CDR1 SGHRS and CDR2 YFSETQ. V gave up 0 bases and J gave up 1 base, with 5 bases separating them. The CDR3 is CASSLAGSNQPQHF. The CDR3 nucleotides are TGCGCCAGCAGCTTGGCAGGGAGCAATCAGCCCCAGCATTTT.

This chain connects TRBV28 to TRBJ2-7; TRBD1 is a possible D gene (6 bases). CDR3 length: 14 residues. Germline CDR1 MDHEN, CDR2 SYDVKM. The V end lost 3 bases, the J end lost 3 bases, and 12 bases lay between the germline ends. CDR3 in amino acids: CASSFDRPNYEQYF. In DNA form, the CDR3 reads TGTGCCAGCAGTTTTGACAGGCCCAACTACGAGCAGTACTTC.

The chain carries TRBV29-1 and TRBJ1-2, with 8 nucleotides matching TRBD1. Germline V CDR1 and CDR2: SQVTM, ANQGSEA. This CDR3 is built from 12 residues. J gave up 2 bases and V 7 bases, and 3 bases lay outside the gene matches. In nucleotides, the CDR3 is TGCAGCGCCGGACAGGGAAACTATGGCTACACCTTC. Amino acids: CSAGQGNYGYTF. Based on the CDR3 plus reference TRBV29-1 and TRBJ1-2, the full variable domain is SAVISQKPSRDICQRGTSLTIQCQVDSQVTMMFWYRQQPGQSLTLIATANQGSEATYESGFVIDKFPISRPNLTFSTLTVSNMSPEDSSIYLCSAGQGNYGYTFGSGTRLTVV.

The J gene is TRBJ2-5, the V gene TRBV5-1; D is perhaps TRBD2 (6 bases). Germline V gene data show CDR1 as SGHRS and CDR2 as YFSETQ. The CDR3 has 14 residues. Trimming removed 4 bases at V and 5 bases at J, with 15 bases between. For the CDR3, the DNA is TGCGCCAGCAGCCCCACGGGCGCGGGGGAGACCCAGTACTTC. Amino acids: CASSPTGAGETQYF.

In DNA form, the CDR3 reads TGTGCCAGTCGGACAGGGGGATTGGATCAGCCCCAGCATTTT. Its translation: CASRTGGLDQPQHF. This sequence joins TRBV19 and TRBJ1-5, with 10 bases lining up with TRBD1. Germline V gives CDR1 LNHDA, CDR2 SQIVND (reference sequence). V lost 8 bases, J lost 5 bases, and 6 bases stayed unmatched. CDR3 length: 14 residues.

This clone has a single count. The chain combines TRBV1 with TRBJ2-2; the table's TRBD2 call for D was not verified on the DNA. TRBV1 is listed as a pseudogene. The CDR3 contains 18 residues. The CDR3 bases are TGCACCAGCAGTCGTTTGGCGGGCCCCTTTCGAGGGACCGGGGAGCTGTTTTTT. Residues: CTSSRLAGPFRGTGELFF.

This clone has a handful of counts. The chain is built from TRBV14 and TRBJ1-5, with D possibly being TRBD1 (6 bases). Trimming cost V 5 bases and J 4 bases, with 9 bases left between them. The germline V gene encodes CDR1 SGHDN and CDR2 FVKESK. The CDR3 contains 13 residues. The CDR3 is CASSKDRNQPQHF. Here the CDR3 DNA reads TGTGCCAGCAGCAAGGACAGAAATCAGCCCCAGCATTTT.

This chain links TRBV7-6 with TRBJ2-7, with 7 bases that match TRBD2. Germline assignment: CDR1 SGHVS and CDR2 FNYEAQ. The V gene end was trimmed by 5 bases and the J gene end by 6 bases; junction bases not matched to a gene: 7. The CDR3 spans 13 residues. CDR3 protein: CASSPRLAGEQYF. CDR3 nucleotides: TGTGCCAGCAGCCCGAGACTAGCCGGCGAGCAGTACTTC. Full variable domain (outside the CDR3, taken from reference TRBV7-6 and TRBJ2-7): GAGVSQSPRYKVTKRGQDVALRCDPISGHVSLYWYRQALGQGPEFLTYFNYEAQQDKSGLPNDRFSAERPEGSISTLTIQRTEQRDSAMYRCASSPRLAGEQYFGPGTRLTVT.